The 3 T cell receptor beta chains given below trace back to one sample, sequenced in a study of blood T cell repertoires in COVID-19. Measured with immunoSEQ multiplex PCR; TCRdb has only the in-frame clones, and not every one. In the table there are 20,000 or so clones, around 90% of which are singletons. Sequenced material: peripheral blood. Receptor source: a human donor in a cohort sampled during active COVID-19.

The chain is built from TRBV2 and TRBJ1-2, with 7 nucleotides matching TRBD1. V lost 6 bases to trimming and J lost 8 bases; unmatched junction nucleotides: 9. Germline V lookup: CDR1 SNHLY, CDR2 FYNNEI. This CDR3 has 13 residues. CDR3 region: CASRTGPSGGYTF. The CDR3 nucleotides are TGTGCCAGCAGGACAGGGCCCTCCGGAGGCTACACCTTC.

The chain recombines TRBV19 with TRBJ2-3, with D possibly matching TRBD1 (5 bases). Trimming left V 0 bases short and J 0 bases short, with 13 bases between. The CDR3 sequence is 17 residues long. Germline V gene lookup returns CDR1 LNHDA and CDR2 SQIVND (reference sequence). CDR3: CASSIDLTEPSTDTQYF. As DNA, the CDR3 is TGTGCCAGTAGTATAGACTTGACAGAGCCTAGCACAGATACGCAGTATTTT.

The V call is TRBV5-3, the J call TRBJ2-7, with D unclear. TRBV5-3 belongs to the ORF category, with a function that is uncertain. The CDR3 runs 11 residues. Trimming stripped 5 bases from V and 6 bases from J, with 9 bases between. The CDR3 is CARRQPLEQYF. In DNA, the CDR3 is TGTGCCAGAAGACAACCTCTCGAGCAGTACTTC.